This TCR beta chain emerged from a study of CD8 T cells in Susac syndrome (dated by TCRdb to about 2019). In the study overall: Repertoire sequencing was used to test whether CD8+ T cell activation and differentiation in Susac syndrome was antigen driven.

In regard to this clonotype: The specificity of this receptor is unknown. Base-call qualities are not available, and no considerably larger clone is one nucleotide away.

RNA was extracted using the RNeasy kit, and about 0.45 to 1 microgram was reverse transcribed with random hexamers. The immunoSEQ multiplex PCR assay, covering 54 Vbeta and 13 Jbeta segments, was used to amplify TCR beta CDR3 regions. PCR amplification bias was corrected by using a synthetic template baseline for primer optimization and computational correction. Per the original workflow: Reads were assigned to V, D and J genes according to IMGT and analyzed in immunoSEQ Analyzer, with only productive sequences retained. Clonality was computed as one minus Shannon entropy normalized by log2 of the number of productive unique sequences. Public and private clones were assessed among the 100 most prevalent clones of each patient and control. Susac-specific clones were defined as absent from healthy and MS cohorts, 1052 published viral clones and other ImmuneACCESS disease sequences. In TCRdb, the public reads were trimmed at Q25 with fastp and aligned with MiXCR, with productive beta chains retained. Merged by CDR3 protein, the rows form single entries marked with the most common genes and DNA. The authors' filters were not applied to this entry. This sample is represented by 150,000 to 200,000 distinct CDR3 sequences; around 94% of them were singletons. The top ten clonotypes cover 0.14% of the sample.

Broad study findings and their caveats: The number of individuals in the TCR sequencing and HLA analysis was acknowledged as relatively small.

Sequences SQVTM (CDR1) and ANQGSEA (CDR2) are obtained from the germline V gene. The CDR3 measures 12 amino acids from cysteine to phenylalanine. The only DNA kept is the CDR3, 36 bases in frame from the first base. V is pruned by 8 bases and J by 4 bases, leaving 7 bases of the junction without a gene match. High-throughput TCR beta sequencing profiled peripheral blood CD8+ and CD4+ T cells from healthy donors, Susac syndrome patients and multiple sclerosis patients. Healthy donors were included as age- and sex-matched controls. Bulk CD8+ and CD4+ T cells were purified magnetically by negative isolation, whereas CD8+ TEMRA cells were enriched by FACS. Blood was collected in EDTA tubes and processed within 24 hours, with PBMCs isolated through density gradient centrifugation. PBMCs intended for TCR sequencing were cryopreserved in liquid nitrogen and thawed later in a water bath at 37 degrees C. The sorted or isolated CD4+, CD8+ and CD8+ TEMRA cells reached a purity of at least 90%.

The TCR sequence derives from a human donor in good health. This chain is built from TRBV29-1 and TRBJ1-2; 7 bases in between match TRBD1. The sequenced sample consisted of CD4+ T cells from PBMCs. The CDR3 amino acid sequence is: CSTHRGRYGYTF. The base sequence is TGCAGCACCCACAGGGGACGCTATGGCTACACCTTC. Reference TRBV29-1 and TRBJ1-2 genes cover what lies past the CDR3, so the full variable domain is SAVISQKPSRDICQRGTSLTIQCQVDSQVTMMFWYRQQPGQSLTLIATANQGSEATYESGFVIDKFPISRPNLTFSTLTVSNMSPEDSSIYLCSTHRGRYGYTFGSGTRLTVV.